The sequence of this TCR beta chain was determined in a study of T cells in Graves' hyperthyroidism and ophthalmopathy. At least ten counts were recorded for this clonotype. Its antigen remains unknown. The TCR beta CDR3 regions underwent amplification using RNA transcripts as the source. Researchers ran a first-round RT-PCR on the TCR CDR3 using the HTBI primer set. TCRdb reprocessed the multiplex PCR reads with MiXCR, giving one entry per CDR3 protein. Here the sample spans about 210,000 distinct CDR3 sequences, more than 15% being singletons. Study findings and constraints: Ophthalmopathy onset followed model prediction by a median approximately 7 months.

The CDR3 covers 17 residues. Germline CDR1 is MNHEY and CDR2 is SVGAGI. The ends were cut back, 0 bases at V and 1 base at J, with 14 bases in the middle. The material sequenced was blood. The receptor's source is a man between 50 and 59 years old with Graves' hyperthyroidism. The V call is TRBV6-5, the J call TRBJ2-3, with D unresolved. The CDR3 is CASSYSYSSRGTDTQYF. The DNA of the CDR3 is TGTGCCAGCAGTTACTCGTACTCATCCCGGGGCACAGATACGCAGTATTTT.